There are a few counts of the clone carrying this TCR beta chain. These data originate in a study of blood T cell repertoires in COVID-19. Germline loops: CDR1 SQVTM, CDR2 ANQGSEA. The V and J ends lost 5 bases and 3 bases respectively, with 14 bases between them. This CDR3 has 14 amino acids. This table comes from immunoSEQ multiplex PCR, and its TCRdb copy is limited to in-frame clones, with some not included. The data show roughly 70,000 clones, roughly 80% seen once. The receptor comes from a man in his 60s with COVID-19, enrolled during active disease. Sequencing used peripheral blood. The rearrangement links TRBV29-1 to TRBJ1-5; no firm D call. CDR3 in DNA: TGCAGCGTTCGGGTCTCCGATCCCAATCAGCCCCAGCATTTT. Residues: CSVRVSDPNQPQHF.